The 4 T cell receptor beta chains reported below all come from one sample, sequenced in a study of post-analysis software for immune sequencing data. Whole-study findings and limits: Among a handful of TRBV segments more frequent in patients than controls were TRBV5-6, TRBV5-1 and TRBV20-1.

TCR beta cDNA libraries included unique molecular identifiers. TCRdb processed the PCR reads anew with MiXCR; each CDR3 protein has one entry. The table shows about 200,000 distinct CDR3 sequences, with approximately 30% occurring only once. These receptors are not linked to any known antigen. Sequenced material: blood. The source of these receptors is a girl younger than 18 with multiple sclerosis.

The chain has TRBV5-1 and TRBJ2-1, with D perhaps being TRBD1 or TRBD2 (5 bases each). CDR1 is SGHRS and CDR2 is YFSETQ in the germline V gene. The CDR3 has 13 residues. V lost 3 bases, J lost 6 bases, and 10 bases lay in between. The DNA for the CDR3 is TGCGCCAGCAGCTGGGGACCGCCCAATGAGCAGTTCTTC. It encodes CASSWGPPNEQFF.

This clonotype was recorded many times. The rearrangement joins TRBV29-1 to TRBJ2-6; 7 nucleotides agree with TRBD1. The V and J ends lost 6 bases and 1 base, in that order; junction bases with no gene match: 6. The CDR3 runs 15 residues. Germline V gene sequence: CDR1 SQVTM, CDR2 ANQGSEA. CDR3 amino acids: CSVQGDTSGANVLTF. DNA of the CDR3: TGCAGCGTGCAGGGGGATACTTCTGGGGCCAACGTCCTGACTTTC.

Turning to this clonotype: Being one base from a much bigger clone, this may be a read error. The chain uses TRBV7-9 and TRBJ2-5; TRBD1 aligns across 9 bases. CDR3 length: 16 residues. Germline V gene sequence: CDR1 SEHNR, CDR2 FQNEAQ (reference sequence). V lost 5 bases to trimming and J lost 11 bases; unmatched junction nucleotides: 18. The CDR3 loop reads CASSRKGQGSSYGQYF. In DNA form, the CDR3 reads TGTGCCAGCAGCCGAAAAGGACAGGGGTCCTCCTACGGGCAGTACTTC.

This clonotype was observed a few times. The rearrangement joins TRBV28 to TRBJ2-2; no clear D. Per germline, CDR1 MDHEN and CDR2 SYDVKM. This CDR3 contains 15 residues. The V gene lost 10 bases and the J gene lost 1 base, with 16 bases spanning the gap. The CDR3, as DNA: TGTGCCACCAGGAAGGACGGTCGGAACACCGGGGAGCTGTTTTTT. Protein sequence: CATRKDGRNTGELFF.